This TCR beta chain is from a study of CXCR3-negative and CXCR3-positive naive CD8 T cells. Study details: Some 150 million TRB reads in total, about 1.5 +/- 0.3 million per library. Study-level results: Naive cells that were CXCR3-positive had more hydrophobic TRB CDR3s (compared with CXCR3-negative naive cells). High diversity, comparable across both naive subsets, contrasted with much lower diversity in memory CD8+ cells.

Triplicate 300,000-cell sorts were made of each CD8+ T cell subset. With regard to this clonotype: Its antigen is undetermined.

UMI-labeled TRB cDNA libraries were prepared by 5' RACE. TCRdb reanalyzed the 5' RACE reads and collapses them to one entry per CDR3 protein, without DNA. Its clone listing holds some 140,000 distinct CDR3 sequences. CDR1 is MDHEN and CDR2 is SYDVKM in the germline V gene. The CDR3 covers 15 residues. The specimen sequenced was naive CXCR3+ CD8+ T cells from blood. The subset here: CD45RO-CCR7+CD27+CD95- naive CD8+ T cells expressing CXCR3 (TNR3+). The clonotype comes from a human donor in good health. Some clones in this sample may be carry-over from other donors' samples. The V and J genes are TRBV28 and TRBJ2-5; the TCRdb D gene call, TRBD1, has no DNA to confirm it. The CDR3 here is CASSSPQDPGETQYF.